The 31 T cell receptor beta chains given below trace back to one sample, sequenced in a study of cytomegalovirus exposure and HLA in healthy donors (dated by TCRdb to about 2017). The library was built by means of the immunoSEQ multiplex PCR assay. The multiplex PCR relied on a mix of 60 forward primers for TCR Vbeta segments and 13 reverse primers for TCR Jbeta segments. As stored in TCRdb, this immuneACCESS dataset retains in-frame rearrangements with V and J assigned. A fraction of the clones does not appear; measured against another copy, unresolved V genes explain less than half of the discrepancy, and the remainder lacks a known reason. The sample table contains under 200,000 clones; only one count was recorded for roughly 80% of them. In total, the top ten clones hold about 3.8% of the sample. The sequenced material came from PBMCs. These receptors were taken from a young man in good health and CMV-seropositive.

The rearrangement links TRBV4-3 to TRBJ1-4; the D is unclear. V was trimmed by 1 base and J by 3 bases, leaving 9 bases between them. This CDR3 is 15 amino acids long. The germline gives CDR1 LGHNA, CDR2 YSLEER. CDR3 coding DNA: TGCGCCAGCAGCCAAGGAGGAGTGGCTAATGAAAAACTGTTTTTT. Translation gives CASSQGGVANEKLFF.

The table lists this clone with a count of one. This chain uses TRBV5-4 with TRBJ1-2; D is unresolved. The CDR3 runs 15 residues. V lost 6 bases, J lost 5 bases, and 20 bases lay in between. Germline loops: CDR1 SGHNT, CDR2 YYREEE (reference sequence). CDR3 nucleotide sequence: TGTGCCAGCAACCCCGGAATGGGAGAAATATATGGCTACACCTTC. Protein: CASNPGMGEIYGYTF.

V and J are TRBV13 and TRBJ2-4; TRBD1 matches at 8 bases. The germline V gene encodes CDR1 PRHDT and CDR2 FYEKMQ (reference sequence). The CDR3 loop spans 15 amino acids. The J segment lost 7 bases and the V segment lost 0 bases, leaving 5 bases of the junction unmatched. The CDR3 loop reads CASSLGTGVSNIQYF. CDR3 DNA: TGTGCCAGCAGCTTAGGGACAGGGGTTTCGAACATTCAGTACTTC.

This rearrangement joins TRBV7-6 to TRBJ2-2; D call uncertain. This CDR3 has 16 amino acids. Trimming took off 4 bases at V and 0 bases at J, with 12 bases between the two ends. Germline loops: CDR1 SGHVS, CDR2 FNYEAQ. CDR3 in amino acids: CASSSPPVTNTGELFF. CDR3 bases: TGTGCCAGCAGCTCTCCGCCGGTAACGAACACCGGGGAGCTGTTTTTT.

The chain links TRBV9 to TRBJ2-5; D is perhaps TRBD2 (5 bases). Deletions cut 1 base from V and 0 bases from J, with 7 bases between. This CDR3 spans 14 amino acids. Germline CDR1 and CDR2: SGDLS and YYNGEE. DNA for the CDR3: TGTGCCAGCAGCGTAAACGGGGACCAAGAGACCCAGTACTTC. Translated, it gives CASSVNGDQETQYF.

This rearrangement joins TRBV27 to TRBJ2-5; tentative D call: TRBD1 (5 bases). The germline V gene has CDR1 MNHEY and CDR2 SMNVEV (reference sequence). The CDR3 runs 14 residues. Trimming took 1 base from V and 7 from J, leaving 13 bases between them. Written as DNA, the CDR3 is TGTGCCAGCAGTTTATTTTCAGGGTTTGGGACCCAGTACTTC. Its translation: CASSLFSGFGTQYF.

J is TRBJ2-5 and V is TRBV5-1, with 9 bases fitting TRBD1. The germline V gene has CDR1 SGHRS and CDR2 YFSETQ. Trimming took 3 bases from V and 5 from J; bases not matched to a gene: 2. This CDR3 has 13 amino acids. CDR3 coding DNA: TGCGCCAGCAGCTGGACAGGGGACGAGACCCAGTACTTC. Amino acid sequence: CASSWTGDETQYF.

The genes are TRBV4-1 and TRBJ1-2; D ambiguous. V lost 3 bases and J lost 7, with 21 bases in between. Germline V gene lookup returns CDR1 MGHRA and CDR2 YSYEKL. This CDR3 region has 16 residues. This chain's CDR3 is CASSHDKRGYFRGYTF. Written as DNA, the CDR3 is TGCGCCAGCAGCCATGATAAGCGAGGGTACTTTCGTGGCTACACCTTC.

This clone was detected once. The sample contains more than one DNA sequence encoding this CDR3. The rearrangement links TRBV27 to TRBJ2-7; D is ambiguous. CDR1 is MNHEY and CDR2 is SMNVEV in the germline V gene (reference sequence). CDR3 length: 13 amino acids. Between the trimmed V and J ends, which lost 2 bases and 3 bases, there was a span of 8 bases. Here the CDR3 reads CASSLGQNYEQYF. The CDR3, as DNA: TGTGCCAGCAGTTTAGGCCAGAACTACGAGCAGTACTTC.

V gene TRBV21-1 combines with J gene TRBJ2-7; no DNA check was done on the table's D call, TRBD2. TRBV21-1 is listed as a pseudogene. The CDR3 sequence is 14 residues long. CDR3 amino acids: CASSKVEVPNEQYF. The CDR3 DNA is TGTGCCAGCAGCAAAGTGGAGGTCCCCAACGAGCAGTACTTC.

CDR3 sequence (DNA): TGTGCCAGCAGCGCTTACGGGACCGGGGAGCTGTTTTTT. This codes for CASSAYGTGELFF. The chain joins TRBV9 to TRBJ2-2, with unresolved D. Trimming left V 3 bases short and J 5 bases short, with 8 bases between. CDR3 length: 13 amino acids. In germline, CDR1 is SGDLS, CDR2 YYNGEE.

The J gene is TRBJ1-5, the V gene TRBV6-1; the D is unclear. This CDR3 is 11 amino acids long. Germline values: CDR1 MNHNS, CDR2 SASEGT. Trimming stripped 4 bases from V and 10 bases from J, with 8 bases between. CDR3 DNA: TGTGCCAGCAGTGTTGAGTCTCCCCAGCATTTT. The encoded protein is CASSVESPQHF.

The CDR3 region is CASSQGLAGFSGANVLTF. The CDR3, as DNA: TGTGCCAGCAGCCAGGGACTAGCGGGTTTCTCTGGGGCCAACGTCCTGACTTTC. The chain joins TRBV14 to TRBJ2-6; 12 positions match TRBD2. There are 18 residues in the CDR3. The V segment lost 3 bases and the J segment 0 bases; nucleotides outside the gene matches: 3. Germline V gene data show CDR1 as SGHDN and CDR2 as FVKESK.

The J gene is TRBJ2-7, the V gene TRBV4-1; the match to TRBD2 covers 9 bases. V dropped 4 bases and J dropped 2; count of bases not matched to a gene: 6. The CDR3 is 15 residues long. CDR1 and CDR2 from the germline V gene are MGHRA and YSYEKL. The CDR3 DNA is TGCGCCAGCAGCCCCTTGGGCGGGGGGGCCTACGAGCAGTACTTC. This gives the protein CASSPLGGGAYEQYF.

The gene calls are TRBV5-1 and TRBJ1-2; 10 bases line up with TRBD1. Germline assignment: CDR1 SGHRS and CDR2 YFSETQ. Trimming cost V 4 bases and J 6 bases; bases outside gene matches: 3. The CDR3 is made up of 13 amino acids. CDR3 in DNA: TGCGCCAGCAGCCCCGGGACAGGGGATGGCTACACCTTC. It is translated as CASSPGTGDGYTF.

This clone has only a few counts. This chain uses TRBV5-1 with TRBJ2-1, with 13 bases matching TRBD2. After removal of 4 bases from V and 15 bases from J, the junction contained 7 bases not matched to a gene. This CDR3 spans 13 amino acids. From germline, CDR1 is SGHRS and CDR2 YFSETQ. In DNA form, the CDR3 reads TGCGCCAGCAGCAACCTGACTAGCGGGGGGACGTTCTTC. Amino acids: CASSNLTSGGTFF.

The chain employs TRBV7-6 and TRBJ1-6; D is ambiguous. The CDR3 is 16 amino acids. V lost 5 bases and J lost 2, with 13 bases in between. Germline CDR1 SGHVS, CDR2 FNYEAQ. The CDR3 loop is CASSPEVSAYNSPLHF. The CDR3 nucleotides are TGTGCCAGCAGCCCCGAGGTCAGCGCCTATAATTCACCCCTCCACTTT.

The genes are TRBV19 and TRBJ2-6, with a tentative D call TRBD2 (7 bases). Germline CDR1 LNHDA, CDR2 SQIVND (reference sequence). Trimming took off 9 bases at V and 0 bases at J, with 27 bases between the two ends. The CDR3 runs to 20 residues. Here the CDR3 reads CASRTILGRGSISGANVLTF. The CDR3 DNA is TGTGCCAGCAGGACAATCCTTGGGAGGGGGAGTATCTCTGGGGCCAACGTCCTGACTTTC.

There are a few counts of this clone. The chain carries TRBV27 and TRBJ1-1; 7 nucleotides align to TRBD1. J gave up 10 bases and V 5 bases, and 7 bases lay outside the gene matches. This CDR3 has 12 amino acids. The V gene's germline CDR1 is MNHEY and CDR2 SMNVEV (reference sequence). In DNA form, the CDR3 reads TGTGCCAGCAGTCCGACAGGGATCGCAGCTTTCTTT. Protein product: CASSPTGIAAFF.

CDR3 loop: CASSTQGGETQYF. The CDR3 DNA sequence: TGTGCCAGCAGCACCCAGGGGGGAGAGACCCAGTACTTC. This chain connects TRBV7-9 to TRBJ2-5, with a possible D match to TRBD1 (7 bases). Per the germline V gene, CDR1 is SEHNR and CDR2 is FQNEAQ (reference sequence). Trimming removed 5 bases at V and 4 bases at J, with 11 bases between. CDR3 size: 13 residues.

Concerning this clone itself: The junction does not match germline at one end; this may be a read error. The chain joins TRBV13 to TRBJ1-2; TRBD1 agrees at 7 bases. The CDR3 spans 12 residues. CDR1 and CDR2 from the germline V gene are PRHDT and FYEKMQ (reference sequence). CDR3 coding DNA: TGTGCCAGCAGCCTAGGGGGCCTGGGCTACACCTTC. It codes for CASSLGGLGYTF.

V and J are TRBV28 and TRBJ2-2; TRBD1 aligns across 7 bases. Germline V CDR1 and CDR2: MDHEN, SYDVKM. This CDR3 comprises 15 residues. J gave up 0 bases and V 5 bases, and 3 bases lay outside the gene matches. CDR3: CASSPTGANTGELFF. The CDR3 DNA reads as TGTGCCAGCAGTCCTACAGGGGCGAACACCGGGGAGCTGTTTTTT.

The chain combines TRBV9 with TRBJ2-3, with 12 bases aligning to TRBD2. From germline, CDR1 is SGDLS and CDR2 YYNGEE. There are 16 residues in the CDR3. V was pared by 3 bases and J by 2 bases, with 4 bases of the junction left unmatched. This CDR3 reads CASSGGLAGFTDTQYF. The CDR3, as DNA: TGTGCCAGCAGCGGAGGACTAGCGGGGTTCACAGATACGCAGTATTTT.

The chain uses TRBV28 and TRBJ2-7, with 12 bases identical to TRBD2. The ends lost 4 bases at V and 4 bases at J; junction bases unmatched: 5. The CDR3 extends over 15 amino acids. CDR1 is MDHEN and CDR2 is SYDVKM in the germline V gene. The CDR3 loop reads CASSSTSGGIYEQYF. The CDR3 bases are TGTGCCAGCAGTTCGACTAGCGGGGGAATATACGAGCAGTACTTC. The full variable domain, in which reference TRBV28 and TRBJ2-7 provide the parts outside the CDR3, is DVKVTQSSRYLVKRTGEKVFLECVQDMDHENMFWYRQDPGLGLRLIYFSYDVKMKEKGDIPEGYSVSREKKERFSLILESASTNQTSMYLCASSSTSGGIYEQYFGPGTRLTVT.

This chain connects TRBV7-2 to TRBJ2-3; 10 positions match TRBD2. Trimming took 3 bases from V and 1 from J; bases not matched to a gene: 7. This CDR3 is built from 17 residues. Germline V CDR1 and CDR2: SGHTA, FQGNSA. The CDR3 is CASSFLSSGGRTDTQYF. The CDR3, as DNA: TGTGCCAGCAGCTTTCTGTCTAGCGGGGGCCGCACAGATACGCAGTATTTT.

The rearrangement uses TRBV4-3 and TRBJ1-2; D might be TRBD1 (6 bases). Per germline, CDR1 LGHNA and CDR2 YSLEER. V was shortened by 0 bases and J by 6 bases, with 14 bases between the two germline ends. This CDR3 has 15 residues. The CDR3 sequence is CASSQELDSLNGYTF. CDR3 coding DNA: TGCGCCAGCAGCCAAGAGTTGGACAGCTTAAATGGCTACACCTTC.

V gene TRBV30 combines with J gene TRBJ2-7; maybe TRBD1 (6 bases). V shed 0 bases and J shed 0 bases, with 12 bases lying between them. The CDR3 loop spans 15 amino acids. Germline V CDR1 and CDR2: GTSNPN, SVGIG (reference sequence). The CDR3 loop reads CAWSVTAGVSYEQYF. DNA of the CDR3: TGTGCCTGGAGTGTAACGGCAGGGGTCTCCTACGAGCAGTACTTC.

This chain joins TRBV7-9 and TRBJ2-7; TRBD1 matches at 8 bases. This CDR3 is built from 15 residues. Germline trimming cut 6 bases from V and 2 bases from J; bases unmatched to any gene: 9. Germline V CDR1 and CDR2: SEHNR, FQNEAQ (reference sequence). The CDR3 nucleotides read TGTGCCAGCAGTAACCGGACAGGGATCCCCTACGAGCAGTACTTC. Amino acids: CASSNRTGIPYEQYF.

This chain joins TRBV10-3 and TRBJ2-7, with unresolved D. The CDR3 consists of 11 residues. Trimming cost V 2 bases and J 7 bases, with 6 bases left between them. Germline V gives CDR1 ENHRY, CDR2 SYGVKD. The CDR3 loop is CAISEQVEQYF. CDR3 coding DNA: TGTGCCATCAGTGAGCAGGTGGAGCAGTACTTC.

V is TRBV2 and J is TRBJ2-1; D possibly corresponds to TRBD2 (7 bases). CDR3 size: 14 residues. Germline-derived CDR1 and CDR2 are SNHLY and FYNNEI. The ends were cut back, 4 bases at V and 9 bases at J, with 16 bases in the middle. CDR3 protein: CASSGGGAVAEQFF. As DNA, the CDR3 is TGTGCCAGCAGTGGAGGGGGGGCCGTAGCTGAGCAGTTCTTC.

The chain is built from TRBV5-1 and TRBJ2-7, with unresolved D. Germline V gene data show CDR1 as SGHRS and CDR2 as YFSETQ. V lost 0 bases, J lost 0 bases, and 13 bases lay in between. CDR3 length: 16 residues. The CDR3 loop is CASSLAAGRFSYEQYF. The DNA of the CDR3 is TGCGCCAGCAGCTTGGCGGCAGGTCGTTTCTCCTACGAGCAGTACTTC.